This T cell receptor (beta chain) was identified during a study of beta chain features in type 1 diabetes. Study-wide points: Patients with Type 1 diabetes showed moderately but significantly shorter TCRB CDR3s in all four CD4+ subsets.

This clone was seen a few times. Its antigen is unknown. The sample carries other DNA sequences with the same CDR3. Expressed TCRB transcripts got sequenced, as all isolated RNA was reverse transcribed. Clones were sequenced by immunoSEQ multiplex PCR, and TCRdb holds only the in-frame ones, with some missing. This sample yields 500,000 to 650,000 clones, of which around 12% are seen a single time; around 0.12% belongs to the top ten. The germline CDR1 and CDR2 sequences are SGDLS and YYNGEE. With 2 bases removed from V and 4 bases from J, the gap between germline ends came to 10 bases. CDR3 length: 14 residues.

This clonotype was sampled from a young man with type 1 diabetes. Material for sequencing was naive CD4+ T cells from blood. The rearrangement links TRBV9 to TRBJ1-5; D might be TRBD1 (6 bases). CDR3 protein: CASSVDSSNQPQHF. The CDR3 DNA reads as TGTGCCAGCAGCGTGGACAGTTCAAATCAGCCCCAGCATTTT.